What follows are 6 T cell receptor beta chains derived from one specimen sequenced in a study of patients and donors after allogeneic stem cell transplantation. A single record per CDR3 protein comes from TCRdb applying MiXCR to the RT-PCR reads. The sample records about 74,000 distinct CDR3 sequences, about 30% being singletons. Sequencing was carried out using blood, either unsorted or a sorted T cell fraction (not recorded which). The receptors were gathered from a human donor who was either an allogeneic HSCT recipient or a stem cell or donor lymphocyte infusion donor (not recorded which). It is not recorded whose cells these are; they may come from a transplant donor.

This clonotype was seen more than once but under ten times. The V call is TRBV10-3, the J call TRBJ2-7; TRBD1 might be the D (5 bases). Germline V lookup: CDR1 ENHRY, CDR2 SYGVKD. This CDR3 is built from 14 residues. V was trimmed by 3 bases and J by 3 bases, leaving 12 bases between them. CDR3 sequence: CAISDAGRSYEQYF. CDR3 nucleotides: TGTGCCATCAGTGACGCAGGGCGTAGCTACGAGCAGTACTTC.

The chain joins TRBV18 to TRBJ1-2; no clear D. In germline, CDR1 is KGHSH, CDR2 LQKENI. There are 13 residues in the CDR3. Trimming left V 1 base short and J 6 bases short, with 9 bases between. The CDR3 here is CASSPRQEDGYTF. CDR3 nucleotide sequence: TGTGCCAGCTCACCACGGCAGGAGGATGGCTACACCTTC.

This clonotype turned up a few times. This chain joins TRBV6-1 and TRBJ1-1; possible D gene TRBD1, 5 bases. Germline V gene lookup returns CDR1 MNHNS and CDR2 SASEGT. Trimming left V 4 bases short and J 2 bases short, with 20 bases between. The CDR3 spans 17 residues. CDR3: CASSGGFRQHLNTEAFF. The DNA of the CDR3 is TGTGCCAGCAGTGGGGGCTTTCGGCAGCACTTAAACACTGAAGCTTTCTTT.

The CDR3 DNA follows: TGTGCCAGCAGGGGTCCATGGACCCAAACCTACGAGCAGTACTTC. Translating gives CASRGPWTQTYEQYF. The V gene is TRBV12-3 or TRBV12-4, the J gene TRBJ2-7; D unclear. The CDR3 runs 15 residues. The V and J ends lost 6 bases and 2 bases respectively, with 17 bases between them.

The table lists this clonotype with a few counts. The chain carries TRBV3-1 and TRBJ1-1, with D possibly TRBD1 on 5 matching bases. The V end was cut by 2 bases, the J end by 0 bases, with 10 bases between. This CDR3 is 15 amino acids long. Germline CDR1 is LGHDT and CDR2 is YNNKEL (reference sequence). In DNA form, the CDR3 reads TGTGCCAGCAGCCAAACGGGACCGATGAACACTGAAGCTTTCTTT. It codes for CASSQTGPMNTEAFF.

The chain is built from TRBV13 and TRBJ1-1; D ambiguous. This CDR3 is 14 amino acids long. V lost 0 bases, J lost 4 bases, and 9 bases lay in between. Germline V lookup: CDR1 PRHDT, CDR2 FYEKMQ (reference sequence). CDR3 DNA: TGTGCCAGCAGCTTAGGACATCGATTCACTGAAGCTTTCTTT. As protein: CASSLGHRFTEAFF.